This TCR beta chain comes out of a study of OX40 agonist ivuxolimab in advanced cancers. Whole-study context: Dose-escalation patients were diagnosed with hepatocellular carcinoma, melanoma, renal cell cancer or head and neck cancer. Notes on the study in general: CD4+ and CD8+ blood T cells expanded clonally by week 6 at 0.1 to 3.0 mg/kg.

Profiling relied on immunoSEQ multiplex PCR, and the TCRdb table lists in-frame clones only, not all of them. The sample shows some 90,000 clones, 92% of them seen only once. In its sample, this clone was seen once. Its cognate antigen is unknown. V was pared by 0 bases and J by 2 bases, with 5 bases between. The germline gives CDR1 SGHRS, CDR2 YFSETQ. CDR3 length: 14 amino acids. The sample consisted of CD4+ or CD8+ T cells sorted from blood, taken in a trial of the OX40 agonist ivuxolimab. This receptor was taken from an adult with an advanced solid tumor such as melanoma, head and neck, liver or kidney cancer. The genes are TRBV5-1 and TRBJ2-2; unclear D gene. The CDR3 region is CASSLGTNTGELFF. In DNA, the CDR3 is TGCGCCAGCAGCTTGGGGACCAACACCGGGGAGCTGTTTTTT.